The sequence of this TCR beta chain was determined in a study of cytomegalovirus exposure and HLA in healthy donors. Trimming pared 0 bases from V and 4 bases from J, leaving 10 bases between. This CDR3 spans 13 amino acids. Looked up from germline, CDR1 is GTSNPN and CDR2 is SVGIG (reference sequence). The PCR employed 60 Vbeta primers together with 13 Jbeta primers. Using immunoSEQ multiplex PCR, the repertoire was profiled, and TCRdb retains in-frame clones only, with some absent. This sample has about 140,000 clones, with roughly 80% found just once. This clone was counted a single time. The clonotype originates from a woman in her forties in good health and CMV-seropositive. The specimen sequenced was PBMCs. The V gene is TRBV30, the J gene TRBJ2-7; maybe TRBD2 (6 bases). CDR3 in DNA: TGTGCCTGGAGTGTACAACTAGCTTACGAGCAGTACTTC. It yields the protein CAWSVQLAYEQYF.